Listed here are 24 T cell receptor beta chains from one sample, sequenced in a study of cytomegalovirus exposure and HLA in healthy donors. Primers for the PCR totalled 60 Vbeta and 13 Jbeta. Profiling relied on immunoSEQ multiplex PCR, and the TCRdb table lists in-frame clones only, not all of them. The sample has about 160,000 clones; about 80% are singletons. Sequencing input: PBMCs. The receptors were sampled from a man in his thirties or forties in good health and CMV-seronegative.

The chain carries TRBV4-1 and TRBJ2-1; the D is unclear. CDR1 and CDR2 from the germline V gene are MGHRA and YSYEKL. The CDR3 length is 16 residues. The V end was cut by 0 bases, the J end by 2 bases, with 11 bases between. In nucleotides, the CDR3 is TGCGCCAGCAGCCAAGATATGAGCCAACCCTACAATGAGCAGTTCTTC. It specifies CASSQDMSQPYNEQFF.

The rearrangement joins TRBV30 to TRBJ2-7, with D maybe TRBD2 (6 bases). This CDR3 contains 13 residues. From germline, CDR1 is GTSNPN and CDR2 SVGIG (reference sequence). V shed 0 bases and J shed 4 bases, with 10 bases lying between them. The CDR3 region is CAWSVDSGYEQYF. In DNA, the CDR3 is TGTGCCTGGAGTGTCGATAGCGGTTACGAGCAGTACTTC.

The gene calls are TRBV7-2 and TRBJ1-1; 11 bases are a match to TRBD1. This CDR3 comprises 15 residues. Germline CDR1 is SGHTA and CDR2 is FQGNSA. Trimming cost V 5 bases and J 1 base; bases outside gene matches: 3. CDR3 DNA sequence: TGTGCCAGCAGCCTAGGGACAGGGGGGAACACTGAAGCTTTCTTT. This encodes CASSLGTGGNTEAFF.

The rearrangement links TRBV4-3 to TRBJ2-1, with 8 bases that match TRBD2. The CDR3 is 17 amino acids. Trimming removed 5 bases from V and 2 bases from J; junction bases left unmatched: 11. From germline, CDR1 is LGHNA and CDR2 YSLEER. The DNA for the CDR3 is TGCGCCAGCAGCTCCTCGAGTAGCGGGGAAACCTACAATGAGCAGTTCTTC. Encoded protein: CASSSSSSGETYNEQFF.

This clone was observed a handful of times. This chain connects TRBV30 to TRBJ2-5; 7 nucleotides line up with TRBD1. The CDR3 extends over 14 amino acids. The trim removed 0 bases at V and 4 bases at J, leaving 5 bases unmatched. Germline CDR1 GTSNPN, CDR2 SVGIG (reference sequence). The CDR3 coding sequence is TGTGCCTGGAGTGTACTGAAGGGGGCAGAGACCCAGTACTTC. Amino acid sequence: CAWSVLKGAETQYF.

The chain employs TRBV7-2 and TRBJ1-2; 8 bases fit TRBD1. With 5 bases clipped from V and 1 base from J, the junction kept 3 bases outside the gene matches. Germline-derived CDR1 and CDR2 are SGHTA and FQGNSA. The CDR3 runs to 14 residues. CDR3 DNA: TGTGCCAGCAGCCGACAGGGGAGTAACTATGGCTACACCTTC. It yields the protein CASSRQGSNYGYTF.

The V and J genes are TRBV10-3 and TRBJ2-7, with D maybe TRBD1 (5 bases). The germline CDR1 and CDR2 sequences are ENHRY and SYGVKD. CDR3 size: 14 residues. Trimming shortened V by 10 bases and J by 5 bases, and 21 bases separated the two germline ends. The CDR3 here is CATPGLRVTNEQYF. The CDR3 DNA is TGTGCCACCCCTGGGCTCAGGGTCACCAACGAGCAGTACTTC.

As regards this clone: The conserved closing phenylalanine or tryptophan is absent in this CDR3, likely reflecting a read error. It is unclear where the CDR3 begins or ends on the DNA, so no DNA is shown, and the CDR3 is as TCRdb lists it. The V gene is TRBV4-3, the J gene TRBJ1-3. The CDR3 numbers 12 amino acids, ends counted. Germline lookup yields CDR1 LGHNA and CDR2 YSLEER. CDR3 amino acids: CASSQRGWREGC.

For the CDR3, the DNA is TGTGCCAGCTGCCGGGGGGGGAACACTGAAGCTTTCTTT. It is translated as CASCRGGNTEAFF. This sequence joins TRBV6-5 and TRBJ1-1; tentative D call: TRBD1 (5 bases). V lost 8 bases and J lost 1, with 11 bases in between. CDR3 length: 13 amino acids. Germline V gives CDR1 MNHEY, CDR2 SVGAGI.

The chain employs TRBV30 and TRBJ1-3; D call uncertain. Germline loops: CDR1 GTSNPN, CDR2 SVGIG (reference sequence). The CDR3 sequence is 16 residues long. V was pared by 2 bases and J by 0 bases, with 14 bases between. The chain's CDR3 is CAWSRRTSYSGNTIYF. CDR3 in DNA: TGTGCCTGGAGTCGTAGGACTTCCTACTCTGGAAACACCATATATTTT.

The rearrangement uses TRBV20-1 and TRBJ2-7, with D unresolved. The CDR3 loop spans 11 amino acids. The V gene lost 3 bases and the J gene lost 8 bases, with 11 bases spanning the gap. In germline, CDR1 is DFQATT, CDR2 SNEGSKA (reference sequence). The CDR3 coding sequence is TGCAGTGCTAGCTACGGTGACAAGCAGTACTTC. It specifies CSASYGDKQYF.

V and J are TRBV6-5 and TRBJ2-1; 8 bases match TRBD2. V was clipped by 6 bases and J by 10 bases; unmatched bases: 11. The CDR3 is 14 amino acids. The germline V gene encodes CDR1 MNHEY and CDR2 SVGAGI. CDR3 bases: TGTGCCAGCAGGTGGAGTGCGGGGGGAGAAGAGCAGTTCTTC. Its protein product is CASRWSAGGEEQFF.

Comment on this clone: Sequence at one end of the junction differs from germline and may be a read error. This chain connects TRBV28 to TRBJ1-5, with unresolved D. The germline V gene encodes CDR1 MDHEN and CDR2 SYDVKM. The CDR3 is 14 amino acids. The DNA of the CDR3 is TGTGCCACCGTGACCCTAAGCGAGTATCAGTCCCAGCATTTT. The encoded protein is CATVTLSEYQSQHF.

The V call is TRBV5-1, the J call TRBJ1-1; no definite D call. CDR1 and CDR2 (germline): SGHRS, YFSETQ. The V end was cut by 0 bases, the J end by 1 base, with 10 bases between. This CDR3 is 15 amino acids long. CDR3 in amino acids: CASSLVQAGNTEAFF. In DNA, the CDR3 is TGCGCCAGCAGCTTGGTTCAGGCTGGGAACACTGAAGCTTTCTTT.

The genes are TRBV27 and TRBJ2-1; TRBD2 agrees at 8 bases. The germline CDR1 and CDR2 sequences are MNHEY and SMNVEV (reference sequence). Trimming took 0 bases from V and 3 from J; bases not matched to a gene: 4. The CDR3 runs to 16 residues. This CDR3 is CASSLSRGGGYNEQFF. DNA of the CDR3: TGTGCCAGCAGTTTATCCCGGGGGGGCGGCTACAATGAGCAGTTCTTC.

The chain uses TRBV30 and TRBJ2-7; 8 bases fit TRBD1. The CDR3 contains 15 residues. V was pared by 2 bases and J by 2 bases, with 8 bases of the junction left unmatched. Germline-derived CDR1 and CDR2 are GTSNPN and SVGIG (reference sequence). The CDR3 reads CAWSRGQGGTYEQYF. The CDR3, as DNA: TGTGCCTGGAGTAGAGGACAGGGAGGAACCTACGAGCAGTACTTC.

The chain uses TRBV7-2 and TRBJ1-5, with D hard to call. Per the germline V gene, CDR1 is SGHTA and CDR2 is FQGNSA. The CDR3 covers 13 residues. Deletions cut 4 bases from V and 7 bases from J, with 11 bases between. The CDR3 here is CASSSQREQPQHF. DNA of the CDR3: TGTGCCAGCAGCTCTCAAAGGGAGCAGCCCCAGCATTTT.

The rearrangement joins TRBV28 to TRBJ2-1; D is ambiguous. In germline, CDR1 is MDHEN, CDR2 SYDVKM. The CDR3 extends over 13 amino acids. V was clipped by 6 bases and J by 7 bases, with 13 bases between them. The DNA of the CDR3 is TGTGCCAGCAGCCGCCGCGTTATGAATGAGCAGTTCTTC. Encoded protein: CASSRRVMNEQFF.

Turning to this clone: The identical CDR3 is also encoded by other nucleotide sequences in the sample. The chain couples TRBV13 to TRBJ2-7; D remains ambiguous. V lost 2 bases, J lost 3 bases, and 8 bases lay in between. The CDR3 length is 13 residues. Germline CDR1 PRHDT, CDR2 FYEKMQ (reference sequence). CDR3 DNA: TGTGCCAGCAGCTTAAATCTCTTCTACGAGCAGTACTTC. Protein product: CASSLNLFYEQYF.

V is TRBV19 and J is TRBJ1-5; possibly TRBD1 for D (5 bases). Per germline, CDR1 LNHDA and CDR2 SQIVND (reference sequence). Trimming took 5 bases from V and 0 from J, leaving 11 bases between them. This CDR3 is built from 15 residues. This CDR3 is CASSGRVGSNQPQHF. Here the CDR3 DNA reads TGTGCCAGTAGTGGCAGGGTCGGTAGCAATCAGCCCCAGCATTTT.

This chain joins TRBV7-9 and TRBJ1-2; a weak D match, TRBD1 (5 bases). V was cut by 8 bases and J by 6 bases, with 13 bases left in between. The CDR3 consists of 12 residues. Germline CDR1 reads SEHNR; CDR2 reads FQNEAQ (reference sequence). DNA for the CDR3: TGTGCCAGCTGGGGCGTAGGAAATGGCTACACCTTC. It is translated as CASWGVGNGYTF. Based on the CDR3 plus reference TRBV7-9 and TRBJ1-2, the full variable domain is DTGVSQNPRHKITKRGQNVTFRCDPISEHNRLYWYRQTLGQGPEFLTYFQNEAQLEKSRLLSDRFSAERPKGSFSTLEIQRTEQGDSAMYLCASWGVGNGYTFGSGTRLTVV.

V is TRBV7-3 and J is TRBJ2-1, with 7 bases aligning to TRBD1. This CDR3 comprises 14 residues. V gave up 3 bases and J gave up 3 bases; unmatched junction bases: 2. Germline values: CDR1 SGHTA, CDR2 FQGTGA. The CDR3 region is CASSFPGGYNEQFF. CDR3 DNA sequence: TGTGCCAGCAGCTTCCCAGGGGGCTACAATGAGCAGTTCTTC.

The count of this clone is one. CDR3 bases: TGTGCCAGCAGCTTAGTGGGGACAGGGAAGAACACTGAAGCTTTCTTT. It yields the protein CASSLVGTGKNTEAFF. The V call is TRBV7-6, the J call TRBJ1-1, with 9 bases identical to TRBD1. The CDR3 is 16 residues long. The ends lost 1 base at V and 1 base at J; junction bases unmatched: 4. Germline lookup yields CDR1 SGHVS and CDR2 FNYEAQ.

The chain uses TRBV29-1 and TRBJ1-4, with D unresolved. In germline, CDR1 is SQVTM, CDR2 ANQGSEA. Trimming shortened V by 5 bases and J by 5 bases, and 21 bases separated the two germline ends. CDR3 length: 16 residues. CDR3 in DNA: TGCAGCGTTTATCTTCCTCGGACGGGAATAAATGAAAAACTGTTTTTT. It is translated as CSVYLPRTGINEKLFF.